The 17 T cell receptor beta chains reported below all come from one sample, sequenced in a study of Graves' ophthalmopathy and Graves' hyperthyroidism. The authors amplified TCR beta CDR3 regions, and they did so from RNA transcripts for repertoire sequencing. Following a first-round RT-PCR that used HTBI primers, a second-round multiplex PCR was carried out. TCRdb re-analysed the multiplex PCR reads in MiXCR, keeping a single row per CDR3 protein. The table shows 400,000 to 500,000 distinct CDR3 sequences, with 21% occurring only once. Sequenced input: peripheral blood. The receptors here all came from a woman younger than 30 with stable Graves' hyperthyroidism.

This clonotype was observed at least ten times. This sequence joins TRBV11-2 and TRBJ1-5; no reliable D call. CDR3 size: 13 residues. Trimming cost V 5 bases and J 10 bases, with 15 bases left between them. In germline, CDR1 is SGHAT, CDR2 FQNNGV. In DNA, the CDR3 is TGTGCCAGCAGCGCAAGTCGGGGTGATCCCCAGCATTTT. Amino acid sequence: CASSASRGDPQHF.

The CDR3 sequence is CASSLLARGEQYF. The DNA of the CDR3 is TGTGCCAGCAGCTTATTAGCGCGAGGCGAGCAGTACTTC. The chain carries TRBV7-2 and TRBJ2-7; D might be TRBD2 (5 bases). Trimming took off 2 bases at V and 6 bases at J, with 11 bases between the two ends. This CDR3 region has 13 residues. Germline V gene sequence: CDR1 SGHTA, CDR2 FQGNSA.

In this sample, this clonotype turned up many times. The chain is built from TRBV20-1 and TRBJ2-3; tentative D call: TRBD2 (5 bases). The V gene lost 0 bases and the J gene lost 7 bases, with 11 bases spanning the gap. From germline, CDR1 is DFQATT and CDR2 SNEGSKA (reference sequence). The CDR3 sequence is 13 residues long. The CDR3 DNA reads as TGCAGTGCTAGAGATCTCCCGGGGTATACGCAGTATTTT. This sequence encodes CSARDLPGYTQYF.

Ten or more counts support this clonotype. The chain joins TRBV4-1 to TRBJ2-7, with TRBD2 matching 8 bases. This CDR3 is 17 amino acids long. With 2 bases clipped from V and 7 bases from J, the junction kept 16 bases outside the gene matches. Germline V CDR1 and CDR2: MGHRA, YSYEKL. CDR3: CASSQNRVGGRMREQYF. The CDR3 bases are TGCGCCAGCAGCCAAAACAGAGTAGGCGGGAGGATGAGGGAGCAGTACTTC.

In its sample, this clonotype was seen many times. CDR3 amino acids: CASSSDLRSSYTF. In nucleotides, the CDR3 is TGTGCCAGCAGTTCCGATCTACGCAGCAGCTACACCTTC. The J gene is TRBJ1-2, the V gene TRBV27; D unresolved. Trimming took 4 bases from V and 9 from J, leaving 15 bases between them. This CDR3 is 13 amino acids long. Germline values: CDR1 MNHEY, CDR2 SMNVEV (reference sequence).

This clonotype was detected ten times or more. The gene calls are TRBV28 and TRBJ2-7; the match to TRBD1 covers 10 bases. CDR1 and CDR2 (germline): MDHEN, SYDVKM. This CDR3 has 14 amino acids. V dropped 8 bases and J dropped 3; count of bases not matched to a gene: 7. For the CDR3, the DNA is TGTGCCAGCCTCCCGGGACAGGGGATCTACGAGCAGTACTTC. Its protein product is CASLPGQGIYEQYF.

This clonotype was recorded at least ten times. This chain joins TRBV13 and TRBJ2-7; D uncertain. Trimming removed 4 bases at V and 7 bases at J, with 11 bases between. CDR3 length: 12 residues. Germline V gene lookup returns CDR1 PRHDT and CDR2 FYEKMQ (reference sequence). In DNA form, the CDR3 reads TGTGCCAGCAGCTCCAGACTTGGGGAGCAGTACTTC. Its translation is CASSSRLGEQYF.

Many counts were recorded for this clonotype. The CDR3 loop reads CASSPLRGNGRSYRNQPQHF. In DNA form, the CDR3 reads TGTGCCAGCAGTCCGCTTAGGGGCAACGGACGATCATATCGCAATCAGCCCCAGCATTTT. The V call is TRBV25-1, the J call TRBJ1-5; D is perhaps TRBD1 (5 bases). There are 20 residues in the CDR3. Germline CDR1 and CDR2: MGHDK and SYGVNS. Trimming cost V 5 bases and J 2 bases, with 28 bases left between them.

This clonotype was detected a few times. This rearrangement joins TRBV20-1 to TRBJ1-1; D not certain. The CDR3 covers 15 residues. With 3 bases removed from V and 4 bases from J, the gap between germline ends came to 18 bases. The germline V gene has CDR1 DFQATT and CDR2 SNEGSKA (reference sequence). This chain's CDR3 is CSASDPTRSGTEAFF. The CDR3 DNA sequence: TGCAGTGCTAGTGACCCGACTCGCTCTGGCACTGAAGCTTTCTTT.

This clonotype was detected many times. The chain carries TRBV12-3 or TRBV12-4 and TRBJ2-7; the D gene could be TRBD1 or TRBD2 (5 bases each). The CDR3 totals 14 residues. V lost 3 bases and J lost 2, with 11 bases in between. CDR3 region: CASSFGRGPYEQYF. CDR3 DNA sequence: TGTGCCAGCAGTTTTGGTCGGGGCCCCTACGAGCAGTACTTC.

This clonotype was recorded at least ten times. The chain couples TRBV20-1 to TRBJ1-6; possible D gene TRBD1, 5 bases. This CDR3 has 13 residues. The germline V gene encodes CDR1 DFQATT and CDR2 SNEGSKA (reference sequence). With 6 bases removed from V and 6 bases from J, the gap between germline ends came to 12 bases. The CDR3 protein is CSATGTTNSPLHF. In DNA, the CDR3 is TGCAGTGCCACCGGGACTACTAATTCACCCCTCCACTTT.

The table lists this clonotype with many counts. The chain links TRBV7-9 to TRBJ1-2, with TRBD1 as a possible D gene (5 bases). Germline V gives CDR1 SEHNR, CDR2 FQNEAQ (reference sequence). V lost 0 bases and J 9 bases, leaving 17 bases between the germline ends. CDR3 length: 15 residues. The CDR3 DNA reads as TGTGCCAGCAGCTTAGCCCCTGACAGAATTAGGCGCTACACCTTC. It codes for CASSLAPDRIRRYTF.

This clonotype occurred many times. V and J are TRBV29-1 and TRBJ1-1, with D maybe TRBD1 (5 bases). V shed 5 bases and J shed 4 bases, with 11 bases lying between them. The CDR3 spans 12 residues. The germline V gene has CDR1 SQVTM and CDR2 ANQGSEA. In nucleotides, the CDR3 is TGCAGCGTTCATCAGGGTTCCACTGAAGCTTTCTTT. It codes for CSVHQGSTEAFF.

The chain is built from TRBV12-3 or TRBV12-4 and TRBJ2-2; D remains ambiguous. The CDR3 is 16 amino acids. Trimming took off 1 base at V and 3 bases at J, with 12 bases between the two ends. The chain's CDR3 is CASSLVRGVDTGELFF. Here the CDR3 DNA reads TGTGCCAGCAGTTTAGTTCGCGGAGTAGACACCGGGGAGCTGTTTTTT.

This sequence joins TRBV6-1 and TRBJ1-5, with no clear D. Germline CDR1 MNHNS, CDR2 SASEGT. The CDR3 covers 13 residues. Between the trimmed V and J ends, which lost 1 base and 7 bases, there was a span of 8 bases. As DNA, the CDR3 is TGTGCCAGCAGTGAAGGACCTCGGCAGCCCCAGCATTTT. This translates into CASSEGPRQPQHF.

CDR3 sequence: CATAGTSGSGDTGELFF. DNA of the CDR3: TGTGCCACCGCCGGGACTAGCGGGAGTGGAGACACCGGGGAGCTGTTTTTT. The genes are TRBV10-3 and TRBJ2-2; 14 nucleotides match TRBD2. V lost 10 bases and J lost 3; bases outside the gene matches: 10. Germline CDR1 and CDR2: ENHRY and SYGVKD. This CDR3 region has 17 residues.

This chain links TRBV19 with TRBJ2-4; TRBD1 might be the D (6 bases). The CDR3 extends over 13 amino acids. CDR1 is LNHDA, CDR2 SQIVND, per germline (reference sequence). Trimming removed 5 bases from V and 6 bases from J, with 11 bases in between. CDR3 protein: CASSFGQRNIQYF. The CDR3 DNA sequence: TGTGCCAGTAGTTTCGGACAGCGAAACATTCAGTACTTC.